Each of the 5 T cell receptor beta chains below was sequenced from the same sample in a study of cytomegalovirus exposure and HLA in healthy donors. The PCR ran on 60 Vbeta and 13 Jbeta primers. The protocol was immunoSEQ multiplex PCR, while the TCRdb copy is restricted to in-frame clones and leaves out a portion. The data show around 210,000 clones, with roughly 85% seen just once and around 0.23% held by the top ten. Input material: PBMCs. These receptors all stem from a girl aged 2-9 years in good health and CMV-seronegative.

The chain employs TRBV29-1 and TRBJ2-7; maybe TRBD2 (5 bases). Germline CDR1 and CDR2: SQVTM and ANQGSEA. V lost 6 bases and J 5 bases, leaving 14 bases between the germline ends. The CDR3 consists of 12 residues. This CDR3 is CSVLREWDEQYF. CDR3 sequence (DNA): TGCAGCGTGTTGAGGGAGTGGGACGAGCAGTACTTC.

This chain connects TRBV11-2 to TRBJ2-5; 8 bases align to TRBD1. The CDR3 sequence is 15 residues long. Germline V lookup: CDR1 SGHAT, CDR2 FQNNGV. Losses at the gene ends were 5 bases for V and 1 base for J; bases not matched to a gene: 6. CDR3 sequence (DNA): TGTGCCAGCAGCCCGCGGACAGGGATCCAAGAGACCCAGTACTTC. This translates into CASSPRTGIQETQYF.

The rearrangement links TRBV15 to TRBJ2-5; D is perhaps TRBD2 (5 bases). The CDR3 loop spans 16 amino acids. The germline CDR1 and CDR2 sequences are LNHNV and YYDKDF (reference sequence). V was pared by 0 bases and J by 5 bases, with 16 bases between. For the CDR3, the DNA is TGTGCCACCAGCAGAGAAACGGGAACAATTTGGGAGACCCAGTACTTC. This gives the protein CATSRETGTIWETQYF.

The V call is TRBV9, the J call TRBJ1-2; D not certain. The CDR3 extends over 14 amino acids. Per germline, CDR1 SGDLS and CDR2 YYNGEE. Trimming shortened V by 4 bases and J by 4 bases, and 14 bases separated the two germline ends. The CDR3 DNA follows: TGTGCCAGCAGCCCACGTTTAGATGTCTATGGCTACACCTTC. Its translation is CASSPRLDVYGYTF.

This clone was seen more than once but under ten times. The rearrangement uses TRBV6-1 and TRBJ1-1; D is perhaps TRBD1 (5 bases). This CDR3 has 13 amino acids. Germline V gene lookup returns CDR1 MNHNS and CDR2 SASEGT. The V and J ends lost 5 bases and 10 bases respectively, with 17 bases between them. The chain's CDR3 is CASSPRGGGVAFF. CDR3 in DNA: TGTGCCAGCAGTCCCCGGGGAGGAGGGGTAGCTTTCTTT.